This T cell receptor (beta chain) was retrieved from a study of early T cells in non-severe SARS-CoV-2 infection. Trimming removed 2 bases at V and 4 bases at J, with 16 bases between. The germline CDR1 and CDR2 sequences are SEHNR and FQNEAQ (reference sequence). The CDR3 sequence is 16 residues long. Via MiXCR, TCRdb re-called the 5' RACE reads, giving one row per CDR3 protein. The repertoire holds 65,000 to 85,000 distinct CDR3 sequences, with 13% as singletons. This clonotype was detected many times. This chain connects TRBV7-9 to TRBJ2-3; TRBD2 is a possible D gene (6 bases). The sequencing input was whole blood. The receptor was isolated from an adult who was a healthcare worker with PCR-confirmed SARS-CoV-2 infection or an uninfected control (not recorded which). The CDR3 reads CASSLILSGSSDTQYF. For the CDR3, the DNA is TGTGCCAGCAGCTTAATACTCTCCGGGAGTTCAGATACGCAGTATTTT.